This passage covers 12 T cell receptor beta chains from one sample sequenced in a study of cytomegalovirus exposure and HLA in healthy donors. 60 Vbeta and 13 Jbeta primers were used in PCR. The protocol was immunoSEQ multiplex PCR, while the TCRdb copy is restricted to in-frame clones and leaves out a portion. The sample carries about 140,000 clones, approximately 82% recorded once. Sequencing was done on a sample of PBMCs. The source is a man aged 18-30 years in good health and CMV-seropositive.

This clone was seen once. The CDR3 region has the DNA TGTGCCAGCAGTTACTCGAACAGGGGTTACTCACCCCTCCACTTT. It encodes CASSYSNRGYSPLHF. The chain recombines TRBV6-5 with TRBJ1-6; TRBD1 aligns across 7 bases. The CDR3 runs to 15 residues. V dropped 0 bases and J dropped 10; count of bases not matched to a gene: 6. Germline CDR1 is MNHEY and CDR2 is SVGAGI.

The CDR3 protein is CASSTTLAGVGTDTQYF. As DNA, the CDR3 is TGTGCCAGCAGCACAACTTTAGCGGGAGTCGGTACAGATACGCAGTATTTT. This chain links TRBV13 with TRBJ2-3, with TRBD2 identical over 9 bases. The CDR3 is 17 residues long. The V gene end was trimmed by 5 bases and the J gene end by 3 bases; junction bases not matched to a gene: 12. Germline V gene lookup returns CDR1 PRHDT and CDR2 FYEKMQ (reference sequence).

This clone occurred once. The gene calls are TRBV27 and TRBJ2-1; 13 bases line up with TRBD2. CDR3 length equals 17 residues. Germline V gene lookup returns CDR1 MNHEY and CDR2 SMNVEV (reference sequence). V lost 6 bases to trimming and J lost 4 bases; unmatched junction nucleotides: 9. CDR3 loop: CASSPIALAGGYNEQFF. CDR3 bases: TGTGCCAGCAGCCCTATCGCACTAGCGGGAGGGTACAATGAGCAGTTCTTC.

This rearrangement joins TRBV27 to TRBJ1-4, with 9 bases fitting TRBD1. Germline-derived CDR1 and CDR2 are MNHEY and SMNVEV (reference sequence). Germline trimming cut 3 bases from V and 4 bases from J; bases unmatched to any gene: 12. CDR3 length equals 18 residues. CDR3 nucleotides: TGTGCCAGCAGTTTCCACCGGGACAGGGTATTCCGTAATGAAAAACTGTTTTTT. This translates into CASSFHRDRVFRNEKLFF.

CDR3 sequence: CSVKRNIQYF. In nucleotides, the CDR3 is TGCAGTGTCAAGAGAAACATTCAGTACTTC. This chain uses TRBV20-1 with TRBJ2-4, with unresolved D. Germline CDR1 and CDR2: DFQATT and SNEGSKA (reference sequence). CDR3 length equals 10 residues. V shed 7 bases and J shed 6 bases, with 7 bases lying between them.

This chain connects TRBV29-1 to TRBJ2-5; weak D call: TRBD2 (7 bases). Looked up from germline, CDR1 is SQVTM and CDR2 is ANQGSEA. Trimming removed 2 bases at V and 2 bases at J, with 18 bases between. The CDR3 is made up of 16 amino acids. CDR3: CSVEWEGVAAQETQYF. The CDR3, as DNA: TGCAGCGTTGAATGGGAGGGGGTCGCCGCTCAAGAGACCCAGTACTTC.

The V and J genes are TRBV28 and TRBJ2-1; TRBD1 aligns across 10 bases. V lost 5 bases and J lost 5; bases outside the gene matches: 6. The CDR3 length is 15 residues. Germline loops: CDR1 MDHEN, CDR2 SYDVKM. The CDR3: CASSPTGGDHNEQFF. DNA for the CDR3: TGTGCCAGCAGTCCGACAGGGGGCGACCACAATGAGCAGTTCTTC.

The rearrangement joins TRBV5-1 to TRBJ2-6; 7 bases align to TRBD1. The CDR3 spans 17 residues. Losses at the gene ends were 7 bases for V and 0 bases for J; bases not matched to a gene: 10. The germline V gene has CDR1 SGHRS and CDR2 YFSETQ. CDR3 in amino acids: CASRWDSSSSGANVLTF. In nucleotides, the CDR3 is TGCGCCAGCCGATGGGACAGCTCGTCCTCTGGGGCCAACGTCCTGACTTTC.

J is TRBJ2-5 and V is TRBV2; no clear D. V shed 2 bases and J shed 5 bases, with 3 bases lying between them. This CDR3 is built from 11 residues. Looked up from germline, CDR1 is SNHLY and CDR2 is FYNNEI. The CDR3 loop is CASSESETQYF. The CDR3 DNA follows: TGTGCCAGCAGTGAATCGGAGACCCAGTACTTC.

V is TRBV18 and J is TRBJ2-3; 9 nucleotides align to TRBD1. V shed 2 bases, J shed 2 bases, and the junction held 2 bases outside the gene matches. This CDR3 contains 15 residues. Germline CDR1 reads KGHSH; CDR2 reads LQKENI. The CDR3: CASSPGTGTTDTQYF. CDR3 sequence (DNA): TGTGCCAGCTCACCAGGGACAGGGACCACAGATACGCAGTATTTT.

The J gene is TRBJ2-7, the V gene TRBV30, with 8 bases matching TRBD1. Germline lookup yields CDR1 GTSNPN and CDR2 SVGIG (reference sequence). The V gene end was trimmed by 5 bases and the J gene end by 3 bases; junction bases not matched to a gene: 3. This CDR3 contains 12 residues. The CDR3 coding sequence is TGTGCCTGGCAGGACAGGGTCTACGAGCAGTACTTC. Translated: CAWQDRVYEQYF.

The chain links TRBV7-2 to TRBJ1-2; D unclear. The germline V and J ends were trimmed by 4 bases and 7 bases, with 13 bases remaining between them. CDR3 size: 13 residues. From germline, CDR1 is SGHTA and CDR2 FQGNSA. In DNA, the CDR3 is TGTGCCAGCAGCTATTCCCCGACGGGTGGCTACACCTTC. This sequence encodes CASSYSPTGGYTF.